This T cell receptor beta chain was sequenced for a study of beta chain features in type 1 diabetes (dated 2018 in TCRdb). Regarding the study in general: Mean age, gender distribution, total cell number and subset yield were not different between patients and healthy donors. A total of about 100 million sorted cells were examined across all samples, and RNA yield correlated strongly with the number of cells per subset. Whereas all 28 donors provided naive and central memory subsets, regulatory and stem cell-like memory subsets were isolated from just 8 patients and about 8 healthy donors. The study compared the TCRB repertoires of sorted circulating CD4+ T cell subsets in recently diagnosed type 1 diabetes patients with those in matched healthy donors. What the study reported, not specific to this receptor: Naive, central memory and regulatory TCRB repertoires appeared to be more alike among patients than among healthy donors. PCR might favor shorter templates, but patient and control samples were amplified and corrected together, so any skew would affect both groups equally. Sequencing cDNA rather than genomic DNA could over-represent highly expressing activated cells, although activation and CD3 levels did not differ between groups. Fewer insertions and more nucleotide deletions at VDJ recombination sites were observed in patients with type 1 diabetes, implying thymic rearrangement abnormalities. Only small numbers of individuals were included in the HLA sub-analyses, which left unresolved whether HLA type had any influence on TCRB rearrangement. A moderate but significant shortening of TCRB CDR3 length was observed in type 1 diabetes patients in all four CD4+ subsets.

A single count supports this clone. Its antigen target is currently unknown. The sample holds no much larger clone one base away, and base qualities are not on file. The entire isolated RNA was reverse transcribed using the High Capacity cDNA Reverse Transcription Kit, and thus expressed TCRB transcripts were sequenced. Deep immunoSEQ sequencing was performed on naive, central memory and regulatory T cell samples, with an average of approximately 3.9 million total reads per sample. After sorted cells were lysed in RLT buffer, RNA was extracted with DNase-treated RNeasy Micro or Mini kits, with the choice depending on cell number. Each cell subset was processed on its own to prevent cross-contamination, while patient and healthy donor samples were processed together. TCRB sequences were amplified from cDNA with the immunoSEQ multiplex PCR, producing 87-bp fragments spanning the CDR3 region. Sequencing of the amplicons was done on the Illumina HiSeq platform. As for the authors' bioinformatics: PCR bias was computationally corrected using synthetic template baselines, reads within Hamming distance 2 were collapsed, and singletons that could not be merged were discarded. Reads were aligned against IMGT to assign V, D and J genes, CDR3 length and insertions or deletions at six rearrangement sites. Clonotype counts were normalized to sorted cell number within each subset before computing true diversity and Gini coefficients with the tcR R package. The overlap coefficient, calculated on TCRB nucleotide sequences, was used to quantify repertoire sharing. Out-of-frame TCRB sequences from naive cells were analyzed as a proxy for the pre-selection repertoire. TCRdb retrieved this table from immuneACCESS and kept in-frame rearrangements only. Not all clones are present; in checked studies, unresolved V genes account for under half, and no reason is known for the remainder. That table furnishes V, J and clone size, whereas the DNA furnished D and trimming. The sample has some 170,000 clones on record, roughly 59% of them singletons. Under 0.1% of the sample goes to the ten largest clones.

Each donor gave one peripheral blood draw, averaging roughly 100 mL, which was collected into heparinised tubes. A BD FACSAria II was used to sort naive, central memory, regulatory and stem cell-like memory CD4+ T cells with a panel that included CD45RO, CCR7, CD25, CD127, CD95 and CD27. Every sorted population had a purity above 95%. PBMCs were isolated right away by Lymphoprep density gradient centrifugation and were stained directly, without culture. So that batch effects would be minimized, each experiment stained and sorted samples in pairs, pairing one healthy donor with one patient. The junction carries 10 bases between V and J, which are trimmed by 4 bases and 1 base respectively. The CDR3 has 14 amino acids, counting the end cysteine and phenylalanine. Only the CDR3 part of the read is kept: 42 bases, read in frame from the first base. As encoded in the germline V gene (reference sequence), CDR1 is LNHNV while CDR2 is YYDKDF.

This clonotype originated in a man aged 25 to 45 with type 1 diabetes. The sample taken for sequencing was naive CD4+ T cells from blood. The meaning of the sample's cell subset or site label: true naive CD4+ T cells. The sequence is built from TRBV15 and TRBJ2-5; the D gene remains uncertain. The nucleotide sequence is given as TGTGCCACCAGCATCAGGCGGCTCCAAGAGACCCAGTACTTC. Its product reads: CATSIRRLQETQYF.